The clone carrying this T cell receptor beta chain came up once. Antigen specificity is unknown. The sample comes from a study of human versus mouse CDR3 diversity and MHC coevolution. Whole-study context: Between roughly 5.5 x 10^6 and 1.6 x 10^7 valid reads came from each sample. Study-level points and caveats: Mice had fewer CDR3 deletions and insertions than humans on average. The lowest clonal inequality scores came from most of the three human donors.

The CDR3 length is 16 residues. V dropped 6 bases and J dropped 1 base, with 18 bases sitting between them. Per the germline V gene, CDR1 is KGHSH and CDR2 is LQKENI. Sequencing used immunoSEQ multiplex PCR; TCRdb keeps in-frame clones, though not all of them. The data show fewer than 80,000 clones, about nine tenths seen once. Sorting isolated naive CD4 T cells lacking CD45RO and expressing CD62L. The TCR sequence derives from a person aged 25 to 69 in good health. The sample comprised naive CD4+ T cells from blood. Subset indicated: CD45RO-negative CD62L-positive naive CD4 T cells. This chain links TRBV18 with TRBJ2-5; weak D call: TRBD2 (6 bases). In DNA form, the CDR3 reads TGTGCCAGCTCCCGCCGGAACCAGGGAGGCCAAGAGACCCAGTACTTC. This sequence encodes CASSRRNQGGQETQYF.